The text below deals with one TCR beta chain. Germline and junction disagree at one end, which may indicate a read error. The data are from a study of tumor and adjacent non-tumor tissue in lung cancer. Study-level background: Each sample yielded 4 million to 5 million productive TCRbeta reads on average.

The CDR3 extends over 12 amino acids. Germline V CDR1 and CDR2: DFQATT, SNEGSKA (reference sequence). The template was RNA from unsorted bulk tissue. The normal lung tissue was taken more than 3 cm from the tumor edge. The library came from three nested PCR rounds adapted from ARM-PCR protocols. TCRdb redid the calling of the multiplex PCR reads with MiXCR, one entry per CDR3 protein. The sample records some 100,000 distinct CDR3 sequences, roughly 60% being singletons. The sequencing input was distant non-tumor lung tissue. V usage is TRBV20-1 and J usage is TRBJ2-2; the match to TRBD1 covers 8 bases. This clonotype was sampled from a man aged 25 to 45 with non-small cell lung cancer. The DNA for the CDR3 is TGCAGAGTACAGGGGGGCACCAGGGAGCTGTTTTTT. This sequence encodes CRVQGGTRELFF.